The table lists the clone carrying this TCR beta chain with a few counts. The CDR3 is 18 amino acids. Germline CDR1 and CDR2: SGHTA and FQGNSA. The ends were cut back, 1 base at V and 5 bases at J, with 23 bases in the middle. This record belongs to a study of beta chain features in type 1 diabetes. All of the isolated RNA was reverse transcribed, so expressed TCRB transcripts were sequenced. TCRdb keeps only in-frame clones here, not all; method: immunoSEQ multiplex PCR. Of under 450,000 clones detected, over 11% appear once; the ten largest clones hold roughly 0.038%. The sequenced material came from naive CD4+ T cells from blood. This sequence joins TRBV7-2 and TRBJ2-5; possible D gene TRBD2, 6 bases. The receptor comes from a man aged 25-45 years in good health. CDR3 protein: CASSLGGTFGGYSETQYF. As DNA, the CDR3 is TGTGCCAGCAGCTTAGGCGGAACTTTCGGGGGATATTCGGAGACCCAGTACTTC.